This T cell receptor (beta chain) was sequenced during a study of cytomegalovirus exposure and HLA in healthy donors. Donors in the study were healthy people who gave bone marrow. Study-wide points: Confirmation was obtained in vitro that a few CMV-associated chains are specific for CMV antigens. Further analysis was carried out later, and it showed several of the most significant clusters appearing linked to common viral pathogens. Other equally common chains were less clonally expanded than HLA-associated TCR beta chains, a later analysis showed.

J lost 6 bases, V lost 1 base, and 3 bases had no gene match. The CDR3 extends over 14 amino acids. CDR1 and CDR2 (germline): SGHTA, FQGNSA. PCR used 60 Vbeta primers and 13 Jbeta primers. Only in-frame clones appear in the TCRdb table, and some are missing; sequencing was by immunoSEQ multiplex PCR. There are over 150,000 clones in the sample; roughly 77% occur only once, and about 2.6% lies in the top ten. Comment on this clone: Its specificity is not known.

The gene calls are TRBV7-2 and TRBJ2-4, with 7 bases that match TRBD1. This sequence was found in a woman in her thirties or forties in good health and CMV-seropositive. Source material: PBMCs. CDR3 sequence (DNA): TGTGCCAGCAGCTTAGACACAGGGGTAAACATTCAGTACTTC. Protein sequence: CASSLDTGVNIQYF.